Detailed here is one TCR beta chain. What it binds is unknown. The CDR3 extends over 15 amino acids. The trim removed 6 bases at V and 9 bases at J, leaving 10 bases unmatched. Per the germline V gene, CDR1 is MNHEY and CDR2 is SVGAGI. After constant-region reverse-primer amplification, full-length variable regions underwent semi-nested PCR with Nested Universal Primer A. Via MiXCR, TCRdb re-called the 5' RACE reads, giving one row per CDR3 protein. The sample consists of roughly 64,000 distinct CDR3 sequences, about 22% of them appearing once. General study findings and limits: The larger-cohort validation was restricted to a single TCR beta V-J rearrangement rather than whole repertoires. The TCR gene usage of tumor memory CD4+ T cells clustered together with blood and lymph node memory CD4+ cells and with lymph node naive CD4+ cells.

Source material: memory CD4+ T cells sorted from a lymph node. Subset given: memory CD4+ T cells, CD4+CD45RO+CD25-. This receptor was obtained from a female donor with breast cancer. The rearrangement joins TRBV6-5 to TRBJ2-1; TRBD2 agrees at 11 bases. CDR3: CASRGVSGRALEQFF. The CDR3 nucleotides read TGTGCCAGCAGGGGTGTTAGCGGGAGGGCGCTTGAGCAGTTCTTC.